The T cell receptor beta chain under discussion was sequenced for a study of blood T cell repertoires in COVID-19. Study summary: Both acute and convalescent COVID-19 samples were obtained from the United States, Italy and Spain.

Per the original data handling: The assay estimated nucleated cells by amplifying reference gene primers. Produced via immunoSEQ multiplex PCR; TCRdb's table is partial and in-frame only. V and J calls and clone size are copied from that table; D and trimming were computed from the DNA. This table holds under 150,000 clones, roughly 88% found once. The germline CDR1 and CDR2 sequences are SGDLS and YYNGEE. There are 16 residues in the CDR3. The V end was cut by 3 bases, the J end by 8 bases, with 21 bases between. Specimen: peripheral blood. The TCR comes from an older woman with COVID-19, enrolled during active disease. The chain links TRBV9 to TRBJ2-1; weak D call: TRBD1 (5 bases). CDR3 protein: CASSAPRLGIRDEQFF. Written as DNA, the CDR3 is TGTGCCAGCAGCGCCCCGAGGCTGGGGATCAGGGATGAGCAGTTCTTC.